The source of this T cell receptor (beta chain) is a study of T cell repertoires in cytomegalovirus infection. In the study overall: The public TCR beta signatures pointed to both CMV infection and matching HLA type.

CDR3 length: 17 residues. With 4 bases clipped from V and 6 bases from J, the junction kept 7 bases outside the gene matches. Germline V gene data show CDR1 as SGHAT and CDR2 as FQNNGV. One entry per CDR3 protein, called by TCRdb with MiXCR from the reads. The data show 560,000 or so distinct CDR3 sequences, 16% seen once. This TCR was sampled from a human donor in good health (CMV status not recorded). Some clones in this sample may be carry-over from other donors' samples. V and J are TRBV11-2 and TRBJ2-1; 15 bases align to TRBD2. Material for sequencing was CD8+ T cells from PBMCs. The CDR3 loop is CASSSGLAGGDRNEQFF. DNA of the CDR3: TGTGCCAGCAGCTCAGGACTAGCGGGAGGGGACCGCAATGAGCAGTTCTTC. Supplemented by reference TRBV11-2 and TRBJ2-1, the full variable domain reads EAGVAQSPRYKIIEKRQSVAFWCNPISGHATLYWYQQILGQGPKLLIQFQNNGVVDDSQLPKDRFSAERLKGVDSTLKIQPAKLEDSAVYLCASSSGLAGGDRNEQFFGPGTRLTVL.